What follows are 15 T cell receptor beta chains derived from one specimen sequenced in a study of T cells in Graves' hyperthyroidism and ophthalmopathy. RNA transcripts yielded amplified TCR beta CDR3 regions. In the first-round RT-PCR of the TCR CDR3, the HTBI primer set was used. One entry per CDR3 protein, called by TCRdb with MiXCR from the multiplex PCR reads. The data contain some 550,000 distinct CDR3 sequences, roughly 16% of them singletons. The sequenced sample consisted of blood. The receptors here all came from a woman aged 40 to 49 with Graves' ophthalmopathy.

This clonotype was picked up many times. This rearrangement joins TRBV15 to TRBJ2-1; D possibly matches TRBD1 or TRBD2 (5 bases each). There are 14 residues in the CDR3. Per the germline V gene, CDR1 is LNHNV and CDR2 is YYDKDF (reference sequence). V lost 0 bases and J lost 7, with 10 bases in between. Here the CDR3 DNA reads TGTGCCACCAGCAGAGACAGGGAGAGTAATGAGCAGTTCTTC. Amino acid sequence: CATSRDRESNEQFF. Filled out from reference TRBV15 and TRBJ2-1, the complete variable domain reads DAMVIQNPRYQVTQFGKPVTLSCSQTLNHNVMYWYQQKSSQAPKLLFHYYDKDFNNEADTPDNFQSRRPNTSFCFLDIRSPGLGDTAMYLCATSRDRESNEQFFGPGTRLTVL.

This clonotype was recorded a few times. The genes are TRBV24-1 and TRBJ2-5; TRBD2 agrees at 7 bases. CDR1 and CDR2 (germline): KGHDR, SFDVKD. With V trimmed by 2 bases and J by 7 bases, 9 bases remained unmatched. The CDR3 length is 15 residues. The CDR3 bases are TGTGCCACCAGTGATTCTAGCGGACGCGGGGGGACCCAGTACTTC. As protein: CATSDSSGRGGTQYF.

This clonotype was counted many times. The CDR3 sequence: CASSSAPGQAYEQYF. In DNA, the CDR3 is TGCGCCAGCAGCTCGGCCCCGGGACAGGCCTACGAGCAGTACTTC. The chain carries TRBV5-1 and TRBJ2-7, with 8 bases that match TRBD1. With V trimmed by 3 bases and J by 2 bases, 7 bases remained unmatched. This CDR3 contains 15 residues. The germline V gene has CDR1 SGHRS and CDR2 YFSETQ.

This clonotype was counted at least ten times. This rearrangement joins TRBV30 to TRBJ1-1; D possibly corresponds to TRBD1 (6 bases). Between the trimmed V and J ends, which lost 8 bases and 1 base, there was a span of 14 bases. The germline V gene has CDR1 GTSNPN and CDR2 SVGIG (reference sequence). The CDR3 has 13 amino acids. Here the CDR3 DNA reads TGTGCCCTCGACAGGAGCCCGAACACTGAAGCTTTCTTT. Protein product: CALDRSPNTEAFF.

The chain joins TRBV6-1 to TRBJ2-4; 8 positions match TRBD1. V trimming: 6 bases; J trimming: 9 bases; junction bases outside the gene matches: 7. This CDR3 spans 13 amino acids. CDR1 and CDR2 from the germline V gene are MNHNS and SASEGT. In DNA, the CDR3 is TGTGCCAGCAGCCGTCAGGGGGCTACCATTCAGTACTTC. Amino acid sequence: CASSRQGATIQYF.

In its sample, this clonotype was seen many times. V is TRBV7-8 and J is TRBJ2-3; D unresolved. CDR1 and CDR2 (germline): SGHVS, FQNEAQ. Trimming took off 2 bases at V and 1 base at J, with 13 bases between the two ends. The CDR3 totals 16 residues. The CDR3 nucleotides read TGTGCCAGCAGCTTAATTATAGTTGACGGCACAGATACGCAGTATTTT. This gives the protein CASSLIIVDGTDTQYF.

The table lists this clonotype with many counts. This sequence joins TRBV3-1 and TRBJ2-1; 13 positions match TRBD2. Germline CDR1 reads LGHDT; CDR2 reads YNNKEL (reference sequence). The CDR3 totals 15 residues. Trimming removed 5 bases from V and 7 bases from J; junction bases left unmatched: 5. CDR3 sequence: CASSATSGGVNEQFF. For the CDR3, the DNA is TGTGCCAGCAGCGCCACTAGCGGGGGGGTTAATGAGCAGTTCTTC.

This clonotype has ten or more counts. V and J are TRBV5-1 and TRBJ1-4; no reliable D call. In germline, CDR1 is SGHRS, CDR2 YFSETQ. This CDR3 region has 15 residues. Trimming pared 3 bases from V and 8 bases from J, leaving 17 bases between. This CDR3 is CASSSGPNAGEKLFF. The CDR3 nucleotides read TGCGCCAGCAGCTCCGGACCCAACGCAGGAGAAAAACTGTTTTTT.

This chain uses TRBV28 with TRBJ1-6; tentatively, D is TRBD1 (6 bases). The germline gives CDR1 MDHEN, CDR2 SYDVKM. The V gene lost 6 bases and the J gene lost 7 bases, with 16 bases spanning the gap. The CDR3 runs 15 residues. The CDR3 spells CASSTSGTNNSPLHF. Here the CDR3 DNA reads TGTGCCAGCAGCACATCCGGGACAAACAATTCACCCCTCCACTTT.

The gene calls are TRBV29-1 and TRBJ2-5; 9 nucleotides align to TRBD1. The CDR3 has 13 amino acids. The V gene end was trimmed by 7 bases and the J gene end by 5 bases; junction bases not matched to a gene: 8. Germline lookup yields CDR1 SQVTM and CDR2 ANQGSEA. CDR3: CSGRTGGAETQYF. The DNA for the CDR3 is TGCAGCGGACGAACAGGGGGCGCCGAGACCCAGTACTTC.

V and J are TRBV7-9 and TRBJ2-1; 9 bases agree with TRBD2. The DNA matches TRBJ2-7 better at its end, which makes the J call doubtful. CDR1 is SEHNR, CDR2 FQNEAQ, per germline (reference sequence). This CDR3 has 15 amino acids. CDR3 residues: CASSLVGGGANEQYF. DNA for the CDR3: TGTGCCAGCAGCTTAGTAGGCGGGGGGGCTAATGAGCAGTACTTC.

This clonotype has a handful of counts. The V gene is TRBV20-1, the J gene TRBJ2-3, with 8 bases fitting TRBD1. Per germline, CDR1 DFQATT and CDR2 SNEGSKA (reference sequence). The trim removed 2 bases at V and 2 bases at J, leaving 3 bases unmatched. The CDR3 is 14 amino acids. The chain's CDR3 is CSARRQGNTDTQYF. The DNA of the CDR3 is TGCAGTGCTAGACGACAGGGGAACACAGATACGCAGTATTTT.

In its sample, this clonotype was seen many times. This sequence joins TRBV2 and TRBJ2-1; 9 bases are shared with TRBD2. Germline V gene lookup returns CDR1 SNHLY and CDR2 FYNNEI. J gave up 5 bases and V 6 bases, and 14 bases lay outside the gene matches. The CDR3 consists of 17 residues. The CDR3 reads CASSRKSGLAGNNEQFF. CDR3 DNA sequence: TGTGCCAGCAGCCGAAAATCAGGGCTAGCGGGAAACAATGAGCAGTTCTTC.

This clonotype has at least ten counts. This rearrangement joins TRBV2 to TRBJ1-1; D may be TRBD1 (5 bases). Trimming removed 4 bases at V and 4 bases at J, with 16 bases between. The CDR3 totals 15 residues. CDR1 SNHLY and CDR2 FYNNEI come from the germline V gene. The CDR3 DNA follows: TGTGCCAGCAGTGGGCCCGGGGGGGAGGGCACTGAAGCTTTCTTT. Protein sequence: CASSGPGGEGTEAFF.

V usage is TRBV2 and J usage is TRBJ2-1; 7 bases align to TRBD2. The germline V gene encodes CDR1 SNHLY and CDR2 FYNNEI. This CDR3 region has 15 residues. V gave up 6 bases and J gave up 8 bases; unmatched junction bases: 13. CDR3 residues: CASRGFWGGNDEQFF. CDR3 coding DNA: TGTGCCAGCAGGGGTTTTTGGGGGGGAAATGATGAGCAGTTCTTC.